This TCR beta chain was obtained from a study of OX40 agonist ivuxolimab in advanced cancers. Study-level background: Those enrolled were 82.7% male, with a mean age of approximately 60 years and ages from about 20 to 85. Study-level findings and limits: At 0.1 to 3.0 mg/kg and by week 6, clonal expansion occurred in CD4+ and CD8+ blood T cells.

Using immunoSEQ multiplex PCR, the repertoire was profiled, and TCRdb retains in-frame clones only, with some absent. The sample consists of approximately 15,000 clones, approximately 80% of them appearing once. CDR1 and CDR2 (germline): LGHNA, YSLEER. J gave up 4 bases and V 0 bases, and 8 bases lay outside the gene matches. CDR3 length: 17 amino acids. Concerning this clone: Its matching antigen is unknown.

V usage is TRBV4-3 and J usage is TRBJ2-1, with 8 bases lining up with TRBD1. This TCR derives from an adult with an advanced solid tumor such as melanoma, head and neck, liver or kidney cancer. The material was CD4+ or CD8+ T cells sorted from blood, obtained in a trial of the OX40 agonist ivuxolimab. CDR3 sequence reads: CASSQDRAGGPYNEQFF. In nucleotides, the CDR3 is TGCGCCAGCAGCCAAGATCGGGCAGGGGGCCCTTACAATGAGCAGTTCTTC.